The rows below give T cell receptor beta chains drawn from one sample of a study of identical twins. TCRdb re-called the 5' RACE reads with MiXCR, one entry per CDR3 protein. The sample has 400,000 to 600,000 distinct CDR3 sequences; under 25% are singletons. This sample was also put to use in a study of yellow fever vaccine responses in identical twins.

Sequencing input: CD4+ T cells sorted from blood. The receptors were sampled from a woman under 30 in good health. CDR3s include the opening cysteine and the closing phenylalanine or tryptophan. A D gene is named only where the DNA matches it firmly. The size field is filled for only some rows; it gives once, few, many or a size class.

>TRBJ1-2|-|TRBV3-1|-
TGTGCCAGCAGCCGGGACGGCTACTATGGCTACACCTTC
CASSRDGYYGYTF
>TRBJ2-3|-|TRBV20-1|-
TGCAGTGCTAGGGAAGACCCGAGGTCCACAGATACGCAGTATTTT
CSAREDPRSTDTQYF
>TRBJ1-1|few|TRBV5-1|-
TGCGCCAGCAGCTTCGGAGGTGCAGGGAAAGGTGAAGCTTTCTTT
CASSFGGAGKGEAFF
>TRBJ1-4|-|TRBV12-3/TRBV12-4|TRBD1
TGTGCCAGCAGTCTCCGGGACAGGGAGGAAAAACTGTTTTTT
CASSLRDREEKLFF
>TRBJ2-1|few|TRBV12-3/TRBV12-4|TRBD2
TGTGCCAGCAGTTTTCCAGCGACTAGCGGGAGTAATAATGAGCAGTTCTTC
CASSFPATSGSNNEQFF
>TRBJ2-5|few|TRBV5-6|-
TGTGCCAGCAGCCCCGTGGGGCGAGAGGAGACCCAGTACTTC
CASSPVGREETQYF
>TRBJ2-6|-|TRBV9|-
TGTGCCAGCAGCCCCCGGTGGGGGTGGGGGGCCAACGTCCTGACTTTC
CASSPRWGWGANVLTF
>TRBJ1-1|many|TRBV7-8|-
TGTGCCAGCAGCTTAGTGGGGTCCGCTGAAGCTTTCTTT
CASSLVGSAEAFF
>TRBJ2-1|-|TRBV14|-
TGTGCCAGCAGCCAAGTGAGGACGAATACCTACAATGAGCAGTTCTTC
CASSQVRTNTYNEQFF
>TRBJ2-3|-|TRBV20-1|TRBD2
TGCAGTGCTAGAACTAGCGCTTACACAGATACGCAGTATTTT
CSARTSAYTDTQYF
>TRBJ2-1|-|TRBV12-5|-
TGTGCTAGTGCCCTCCTCAGGTATGAGCAGTTCTTC
CASALLRYEQFF
>TRBJ2-2|-|TRBV7-9|-
TGTGCCAGCAGCTTAGCGGGGGGCCACACCGGGGAGCTGTTTTTT
CASSLAGGHTGELFF
>TRBJ2-1|-|TRBV12-3/TRBV12-4|TRBD1
TGTGCCAGCAGCGGCTCGGGACAGGGGCGGGATGAGCAGTTCTTC
CASSGSGQGRDEQFF
>TRBJ1-5|-|TRBV12-3/TRBV12-4|-
TGTGCCAGCAGTTTACGGAGGGACAATCAGCCCCAGCATTTT
CASSLRRDNQPQHF
>TRBJ2-2|-|TRBV12-3/TRBV12-4|TRBD2
TGTGCCAGCAGTTTTATCGGGGGGGGCACCGGGGAGCTGTTTTTT
CASSFIGGGTGELFF
>TRBJ1-1|few|TRBV15|-
TGTGCCACCAGCACGGTGAACACTGAAGCTTTCTTT
CATSTVNTEAFF
>TRBJ1-6|-|TRBV20-1|-
TGCAGTGCTCGTGGGTCCTATAATTCACCCCTCCACTTT
CSARGSYNSPLHF
>TRBJ1-4|few|TRBV6-1|-
TGTGCCAGCAGAGGACCTGAAAAACTGTTTTTT
CASRGPEKLFF
>TRBJ2-3|few|TRBV5-1|-
TGCGCCAGCAGCGACAGGCCCACCCTAGATACGCAGTATTTT
CASSDRPTLDTQYF
>TRBJ2-3|few|TRBV4-2|TRBD2
TGTGCCAGCAGCCCCTCCCTAGCGGGGGGGCCGGGGAGCACAGATACGCAGTATTTT
CASSPSLAGGPGSTDTQYF
>TRBJ2-4|-|TRBV15|-
TGTGCCACCAGTGGATCCTCAACCAAAAACATTCAGTACTTC
CATSGSSTKNIQYF